The 32 T cell receptor beta chains below were found in one sample sequenced in a study of T cell responses to AZD1222 COVID-19 vaccine. Sequencing used immunoSEQ multiplex PCR; TCRdb keeps in-frame clones, though not all of them. Of about 93,000 clones listed, nearly 90% were seen once; the top ten hold over 2.5%. The material sequenced was peripheral blood, taken on day 0 of MenACWY control vaccination. The receptors derive from an adult in good health.

V and J are TRBV20-1 and TRBJ1-6, with D maybe TRBD1 (5 bases). CDR1 is DFQATT, CDR2 SNEGSKA, per germline (reference sequence). CDR3 length equals 16 residues. Trimming left V 3 bases short and J 1 base short, with 13 bases between. The CDR3 DNA follows: TGCAGTGCTAGTTTGCCAGGGAGATCCTATAATTCACCCCTCCACTTT. This codes for CSASLPGRSYNSPLHF.

This chain uses TRBV6-2 or TRBV6-3 with TRBJ1-6, with TRBD1 identical over 8 bases. CDR1 MNHEY and CDR2 SVGEGT come from the germline V gene. Trimming at V came to 5 bases and at J to 10 bases, leaving 7 bases not matched to a gene. The CDR3 is made up of 14 amino acids. The chain's CDR3 is CASSRDRRISPLHF. The CDR3 DNA sequence: TGTGCCAGCAGTCGGGACAGGAGGATCTCACCCCTCCACTTT.

This clone came up once. The chain links TRBV6-6 to TRBJ2-3; TRBD2 matches at 10 bases. V shed 7 bases, J shed 1 base, and the junction held 2 bases outside the gene matches. Germline values: CDR1 MNHNY, CDR2 SVGAGI (reference sequence). CDR3 length equals 14 residues. The CDR3 spells CASTGTSGTDTQYF. The CDR3 nucleotides are TGTGCCAGCACGGGGACTAGCGGCACAGATACGCAGTATTTT.

The chain couples TRBV27 to TRBJ2-7; possible D gene TRBD1, 6 bases. Germline V gene data show CDR1 as MNHEY and CDR2 as SMNVEV (reference sequence). Trimming removed 2 bases from V and 2 bases from J, with 13 bases in between. The CDR3 sequence is 15 residues long. The CDR3 protein is CASSLVPGATYEQYF. The CDR3 DNA reads as TGTGCCAGCAGTTTAGTCCCAGGGGCAACCTACGAGCAGTACTTC.

This clone was found once. This rearrangement joins TRBV9 to TRBJ1-4; D is uncertain. CDR1 is SGDLS and CDR2 is YYNGEE in the germline V gene. The CDR3 loop spans 14 amino acids. V was trimmed by 0 bases and J by 5 bases, leaving 8 bases between them. CDR3: CASSVDGRNEKLFF. The CDR3 coding sequence is TGTGCCAGCAGCGTAGACGGAAGAAATGAAAAACTGTTTTTT. The full variable domain, rest sourced from reference TRBV9 and TRBJ1-4, is DSGVTQTPKHLITATGQRVTLRCSPRSGDLSVYWYQQSLDQGLQFLIQYYNGEERAKGNILERFSAQQFPDLHSELNLSSLELGDSALYFCASSVDGRNEKLFFGSGTQLSVL.

The sample holds a few counts of this clone. J is TRBJ2-2 and V is TRBV25-1; 11 bases map to TRBD1. Germline assignment: CDR1 MGHDK and CDR2 SYGVNS. Germline trimming cut 4 bases from V and 0 bases from J; bases unmatched to any gene: 1. This CDR3 has 16 residues. CDR3 residues: CASSGGQGANTGELFF. The CDR3 DNA reads TGTGCCAGCAGTGGGGGACAGGGGGCGAACACCGGGGAGCTGTTTTTT.

The chain couples TRBV7-9 to TRBJ2-1; tentatively, D is TRBD1 (6 bases). CDR3 length equals 14 residues. V was trimmed by 1 base and J by 5 bases, leaving 9 bases between them. The germline V gene encodes CDR1 SEHNR and CDR2 FQNEAQ (reference sequence). CDR3 nucleotide sequence: TGTGCCAGCAGCTTAGTGGGGGCGGACAATGAGCAGTTCTTC. Translating gives CASSLVGADNEQFF.

The J gene is TRBJ2-5, the V gene TRBV5-1; TRBD1 might be the D (6 bases). The CDR3 covers 14 residues. V was shortened by 6 bases and J by 1 base, with 13 bases between the two germline ends. Looked up from germline, CDR1 is SGHRS and CDR2 is YFSETQ. The CDR3 is CASNQGHSQETQYF. The CDR3 DNA sequence: TGCGCCAGCAACCAGGGACACTCCCAAGAGACCCAGTACTTC.

In this sample, this clone turned up many times. The CDR3 here is CASSQDRTGTEAFF. CDR3 in DNA: TGTGCCAGCAGCCAAGACAGGACGGGCACTGAAGCTTTCTTT. This chain uses TRBV4-2 with TRBJ1-1; D is undetermined. The germline V gene has CDR1 LGHNA and CDR2 YNFKEQ. V dropped 0 bases and J dropped 4 bases, with 9 bases sitting between them. The CDR3 is 14 amino acids.

This chain connects TRBV2 to TRBJ2-1; 16 bases are a match to TRBD2. The J segment lost 7 bases and the V segment lost 6 bases, leaving 9 bases of the junction unmatched. In germline, CDR1 is SNHLY, CDR2 FYNNEI. The CDR3 runs 17 residues. CDR3 amino acids: CASSPGLAGGPGNEQFF. CDR3 nucleotide sequence: TGTGCCAGCAGCCCGGGACTAGCGGGGGGGCCGGGGAATGAGCAGTTCTTC. Full variable domain (remainder filled in from reference TRBV2 and TRBJ2-1): EPEVTQTPSHQVTQMGQEVILRCVPISNHLYFYWYRQILGQKVEFLVSFYNNEISEKSEIFDDQFSVERPDGSNFTLKIRSTKLEDSAMYFCASSPGLAGGPGNEQFFGPGTRLTVL.

This clone turned up a few times. The chain recombines TRBV2 with TRBJ1-2, with D possibly matching TRBD1 (5 bases). CDR3 length: 15 amino acids. Germline CDR1 SNHLY, CDR2 FYNNEI. V was shortened by 3 bases and J by 7 bases, with 18 bases between the two germline ends. This CDR3 is CASSDRVGVSGGYTF. CDR3 in DNA: TGTGCCAGCAGTGATCGTGTAGGGGTGAGCGGTGGCTACACCTTC.

This clone was seen just once. The V call is TRBV4-3, the J call TRBJ1-3, with D hard to call. Per germline, CDR1 LGHNA and CDR2 YSLEER. V lost 0 bases and J lost 2, with 17 bases in between. The CDR3 totals 18 residues. The CDR3 region has the DNA TGCGCCAGCAGCCAAGAGTTCCGCAATATAGGTACTGGAAACACCATATATTTT. It codes for CASSQEFRNIGTGNTIYF.

This clone has just a few counts. This chain links TRBV30 with TRBJ2-3; D gene ambiguous. The V gene's germline CDR1 is GTSNPN and CDR2 SVGIG (reference sequence). V was shortened by 4 bases and J by 2 bases, with 13 bases between the two germline ends. CDR3 length: 14 residues. The chain's CDR3 is CAWKTGLITDTQYF. The CDR3 coding sequence is TGTGCCTGGAAAACTGGTTTAATCACAGATACGCAGTATTTT.

This clone was seen only a few times. The sample contains more than one DNA sequence encoding this CDR3. The chain recombines TRBV29-1 with TRBJ2-3; D might be TRBD2 (5 bases). This CDR3 is 14 amino acids long. Between the trimmed V and J ends, which lost 3 bases and 1 base, there was a span of 11 bases. CDR1 and CDR2 (germline): SQVTM, ANQGSEA. The CDR3: CSVESGVGTDTQYF. CDR3 DNA sequence: TGCAGCGTTGAGTCCGGGGTGGGCACAGATACGCAGTATTTT.

This clone occurred once. This chain uses TRBV30 with TRBJ1-6; the D gene is possibly TRBD1 (6 bases). Trimming stripped 2 bases from V and 7 bases from J, with 18 bases between. Looked up from germline, CDR1 is GTSNPN and CDR2 is SVGIG (reference sequence). CDR3 length: 16 residues. In nucleotides, the CDR3 is TGTGCCTGGAGTCTTGCGGGGGGCTGGAGAAATTCACCCCTCCACTTT. This encodes CAWSLAGGWRNSPLHF.

The chain couples TRBV29-1 to TRBJ2-3; D may match TRBD1 or TRBD2 (5 bases each). There are 14 residues in the CDR3. Germline values: CDR1 SQVTM, CDR2 ANQGSEA. Trimming shortened V by 6 bases and J by 2 bases, and 15 bases separated the two germline ends. CDR3 sequence: CSVAVGDPTDTQYF. CDR3 DNA: TGCAGCGTAGCTGTGGGGGATCCCACAGATACGCAGTATTTT.

This chain joins TRBV11-2 and TRBJ2-2; no firm D call. The germline gives CDR1 SGHAT, CDR2 FQNNGV. The CDR3 consists of 15 residues. Trimming left V 5 bases short and J 0 bases short, with 10 bases between. CDR3 protein: CASSRDIANTGELFF. CDR3 nucleotide sequence: TGTGCCAGCAGCCGAGACATTGCGAACACCGGGGAGCTGTTTTTT. Using reference TRBV11-2 and TRBJ2-2 for the parts outside the CDR3, the full variable domain is EAGVAQSPRYKIIEKRQSVAFWCNPISGHATLYWYQQILGQGPKLLIQFQNNGVVDDSQLPKDRFSAERLKGVDSTLKIQPAKLEDSAVYLCASSRDIANTGELFFGEGSRLTVL.

The chain recombines TRBV4-3 with TRBJ2-6; a possible D gene is TRBD2 (7 bases). The CDR3 runs 16 residues. Per germline, CDR1 LGHNA and CDR2 YSLEER. Trimming pared 7 bases from V and 0 bases from J, leaving 13 bases between. Here the CDR3 DNA reads TGCGCCAGCACCGGGGGGCCCACCTCTGGGGCCAACGTCCTGACTTTC. Residues: CASTGGPTSGANVLTF.

The rearrangement uses TRBV4-3 and TRBJ1-1; D remains unclear. V was pared by 0 bases and J by 5 bases, with 10 bases between. CDR1 is LGHNA and CDR2 is YSLEER in the germline V gene. This CDR3 spans 14 amino acids. The chain's CDR3 is CASSQDWTATEAFF. The CDR3 DNA sequence: TGCGCCAGCAGCCAAGATTGGACGGCGACTGAAGCTTTCTTT.

The V gene is TRBV3-1 (or the pseudogene TRBV3-2), the J gene TRBJ2-1; the D is unclear. V was pared by 8 bases and J by 5 bases, with 10 bases between. The CDR3 extends over 12 amino acids. Germline V gene sequence: CDR1 LGHDT, CDR2 YNNKEL (reference sequence). The DNA for the CDR3 is TGTGCCAGCTGCTTAAGGGACAATGAGCAGTTCTTC. Translation gives CASCLRDNEQFF.

This chain joins TRBV6-6 and TRBJ2-1; a weak D match, TRBD1 (5 bases). The CDR3 length is 14 residues. Trimming removed 6 bases at V and 4 bases at J, with 13 bases between. Germline CDR1 and CDR2: MNHNY and SVGAGI (reference sequence). The CDR3 reads CASRPSGSYNEQFF. CDR3 sequence (DNA): TGTGCCAGCAGGCCGTCAGGGTCTTACAATGAGCAGTTCTTC.

The V gene is TRBV4-1, the J gene TRBJ2-7, with 7 positions matching TRBD1. Germline V gives CDR1 MGHRA, CDR2 YSYEKL. Germline trimming cut 1 base from V and 3 bases from J; bases unmatched to any gene: 6. The CDR3 runs 15 residues. The chain's CDR3 is CASSQAGTVNYEQYF. As DNA, the CDR3 is TGCGCCAGCAGCCAAGCCGGGACAGTGAACTACGAGCAGTACTTC.

V is TRBV3-1 (or the pseudogene TRBV3-2) and J is TRBJ2-7; possible D gene TRBD1, 5 bases. The CDR3 sequence is 15 residues long. Germline V gene data show CDR1 as LGHDT and CDR2 as YNNKEL (reference sequence). V lost 0 bases, J lost 12 bases, and 21 bases lay in between. CDR3 DNA sequence: TGTGCCAGCAGCCAAGAGGGGATAAGGGGTCAGGGCCTGTACTTC. Amino acid sequence: CASSQEGIRGQGLYF.

In the case of this clone: Other DNA sequences in this specimen translate into the identical CDR3. The chain links TRBV6-5 to TRBJ2-5, with D tentatively TRBD1 (6 bases). CDR1 is MNHEY, CDR2 SVGAGI, per germline. The CDR3 consists of 13 residues. V lost 5 bases and J lost 2, with 9 bases in between. CDR3 DNA: TGTGCCAGCAGTCGAACAGGGCAAGAGACCCAGTACTTC. Residues: CASSRTGQETQYF.

The chain employs TRBV19 and TRBJ2-7, with 7 positions matching TRBD1. Looked up from germline, CDR1 is LNHDA and CDR2 is SQIVND (reference sequence). The CDR3 consists of 12 residues. J gave up 6 bases and V 7 bases, and 6 bases lay outside the gene matches. CDR3 residues: CASNKGAGEQYF. The CDR3 DNA reads TGTGCCAGTAACAAGGGGGCGGGCGAGCAGTACTTC.

In this sample, this clone turned up once. This rearrangement joins TRBV13 to TRBJ1-3, with D possibly matching TRBD1 (5 bases). This CDR3 has 15 residues. From germline, CDR1 is PRHDT and CDR2 FYEKMQ (reference sequence). The V end lost 2 bases, the J end lost 4 bases, and 12 bases lay between the germline ends. CDR3 DNA: TGTGCCAGCAGCTTATCCAGGGTCGGAGGAAACACCATATATTTT. Amino acid sequence: CASSLSRVGGNTIYF.

V and J are TRBV5-4 and TRBJ1-2; 11 bases are a match to TRBD1. J lost 4 bases, V lost 3 bases, and 2 bases had no gene match. The CDR3 extends over 14 amino acids. The germline CDR1 and CDR2 sequences are SGHNT and YYREEE (reference sequence). The CDR3 region is CASSSGTGGYGYTF. In DNA, the CDR3 is TGTGCCAGCAGCTCGGGGACAGGGGGCTATGGCTACACCTTC.

This clone was counted once. V gene TRBV30 combines with J gene TRBJ2-5; perhaps TRBD1 as D (6 bases). This CDR3 is built from 13 residues. Germline V gives CDR1 GTSNPN, CDR2 SVGIG (reference sequence). V lost 5 bases, J lost 1 base, and 11 bases lay in between. The CDR3 nucleotides read TGTGCCTGGCAACAGGGCCCCCAAGAGACCCAGTACTTC. It specifies CAWQQGPQETQYF.

This clone came up a few times. The rearrangement joins TRBV4-1 to TRBJ2-3; D is possibly TRBD2 (5 bases). CDR1 and CDR2 from the germline V gene are MGHRA and YSYEKL. The CDR3 has 13 amino acids. Trimming took 0 bases from V and 14 from J, leaving 15 bases between them. DNA for the CDR3: TGCGCCAGCAGCCAAGATAGGGCGGGTCTGTCGTATTTT. Residues: CASSQDRAGLSYF.

V gene TRBV4-2 combines with J gene TRBJ1-1; possible D gene TRBD1, 6 bases. Trimming took 0 bases from V and 6 from J, leaving 11 bases between them. Germline V CDR1 and CDR2: LGHNA, YNFKEQ. This CDR3 has 14 amino acids. The CDR3 DNA sequence: TGTGCCAGCAGCCAAGATGTGGGGGCGGCTGAAGCTTTCTTT. It translates to CASSQDVGAAEAFF.

The CDR3 region has the DNA TGTGCCAGCAGGATAACTTACCAAGAGACCCAGTACTTC. Translating it yields CASRITYQETQYF. V and J are TRBV2 and TRBJ2-5; unclear D gene. The germline CDR1 and CDR2 sequences are SNHLY and FYNNEI. The germline V and J ends were trimmed by 6 bases and 0 bases, with 8 bases remaining between them. The CDR3 extends over 13 amino acids.

CDR3 residues: CAWSSGGSSYNSPLHF. In DNA, the CDR3 is TGTGCCTGGAGTTCGGGGGGAAGCTCCTATAATTCACCCCTCCACTTT. The chain combines TRBV30 with TRBJ1-6; D perhaps matches TRBD1 (5 bases). Trimming removed 2 bases at V and 0 bases at J, with 11 bases between. The CDR3 has 16 amino acids. Germline CDR1 GTSNPN, CDR2 SVGIG (reference sequence).